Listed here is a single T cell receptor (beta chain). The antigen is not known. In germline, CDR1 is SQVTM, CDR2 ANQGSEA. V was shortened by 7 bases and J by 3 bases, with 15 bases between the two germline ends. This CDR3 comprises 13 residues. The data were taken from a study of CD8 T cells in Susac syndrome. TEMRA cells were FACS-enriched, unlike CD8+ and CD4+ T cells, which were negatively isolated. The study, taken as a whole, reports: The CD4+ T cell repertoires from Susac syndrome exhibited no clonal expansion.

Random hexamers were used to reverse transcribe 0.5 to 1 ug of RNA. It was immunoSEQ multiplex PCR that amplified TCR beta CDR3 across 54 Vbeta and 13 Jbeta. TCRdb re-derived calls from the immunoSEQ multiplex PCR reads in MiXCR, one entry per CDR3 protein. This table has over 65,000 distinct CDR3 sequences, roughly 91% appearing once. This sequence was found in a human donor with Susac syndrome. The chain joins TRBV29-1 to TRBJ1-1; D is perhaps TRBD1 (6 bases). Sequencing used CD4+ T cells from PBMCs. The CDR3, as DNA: TGCAGCGATCGGACAGAGGGGTACACTGAAGCTTTCTTT. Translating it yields CSDRTEGYTEAFF.